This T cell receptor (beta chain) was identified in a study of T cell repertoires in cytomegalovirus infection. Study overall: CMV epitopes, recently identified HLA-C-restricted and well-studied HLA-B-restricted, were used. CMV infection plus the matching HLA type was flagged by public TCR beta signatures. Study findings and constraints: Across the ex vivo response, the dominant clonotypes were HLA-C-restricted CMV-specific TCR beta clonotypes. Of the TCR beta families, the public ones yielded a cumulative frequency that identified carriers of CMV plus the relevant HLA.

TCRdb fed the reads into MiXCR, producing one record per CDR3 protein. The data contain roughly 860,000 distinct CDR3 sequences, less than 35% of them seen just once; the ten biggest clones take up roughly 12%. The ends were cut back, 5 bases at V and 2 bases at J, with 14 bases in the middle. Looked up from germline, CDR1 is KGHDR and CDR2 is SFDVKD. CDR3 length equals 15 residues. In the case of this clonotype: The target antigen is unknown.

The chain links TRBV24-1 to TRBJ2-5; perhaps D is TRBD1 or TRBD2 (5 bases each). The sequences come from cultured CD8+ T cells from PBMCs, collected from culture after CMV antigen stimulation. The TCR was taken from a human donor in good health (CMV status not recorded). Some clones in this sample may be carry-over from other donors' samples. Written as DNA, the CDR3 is TGTGCCACCAGTGGGGCGGACACTAGACAAGAGACCCAGTACTTC. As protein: CATSGADTRQETQYF.